These 26 T cell receptor beta chains came from one sample sequenced in a study of blood T cells in healthy people across ages. It was with a sample-barcoded 5' primer and a J-beta primer mix that a second PCR of roughly 7 to 12 cycles was run. MiXCR, run by TCRdb on the 5' RACE reads, gives a single entry per CDR3 protein. Of roughly 1.5 million distinct CDR3 sequences in the sample, approximately 43% were seen once. Sequencing was performed on blood. The receptors come from a woman aged 18-30 years in good health.

This clonotype came up many times. The V and J genes are TRBV10-3 and TRBJ2-1; D possibly uses TRBD1 or TRBD2 (7 bases each). Germline CDR1 reads ENHRY; CDR2 reads SYGVKD. This CDR3 has 15 residues. The V end lost 4 bases, the J end lost 4 bases, and 14 bases lay between the germline ends. The CDR3 reads CAISVGRGLYNEQFF. The CDR3 DNA reads as TGTGCCATCAGTGTAGGGAGGGGGCTTTACAATGAGCAGTTCTTC.

The V gene is TRBV20-1, the J gene TRBJ1-5; D is uncertain. The V end lost 3 bases, the J end lost 4 bases, and 19 bases lay between the germline ends. This CDR3 has 16 amino acids. Per the germline V gene, CDR1 is DFQATT and CDR2 is SNEGSKA (reference sequence). The CDR3 nucleotides read TGCAGTGCTAGCGGGATGAAGGGAATGCGGAATCAGCCCCAGCATTTT. This codes for CSASGMKGMRNQPQHF.

V and J are TRBV20-1 and TRBJ2-7; 9 bases fit TRBD1. Trimming took 3 bases from V and 4 from J; bases not matched to a gene: 13. CDR3 length: 16 residues. Germline V lookup: CDR1 DFQATT, CDR2 SNEGSKA (reference sequence). CDR3 region: CSASTDPGQGRYEQYF. DNA of the CDR3: TGCAGTGCTAGTACCGACCCGGGACAGGGAAGGTACGAGCAGTACTTC.

V and J are TRBV27 and TRBJ1-1, with TRBD1 identical over 7 bases. After removal of 6 bases from V and 1 base from J, the junction contained 8 bases not matched to a gene. The CDR3 has 15 amino acids. Germline V gene lookup returns CDR1 MNHEY and CDR2 SMNVEV (reference sequence). In DNA form, the CDR3 reads TGTGCCAGCAGACTGACAGGGTGGGGGAACACTGAAGCTTTCTTT. This codes for CASRLTGWGNTEAFF.

Comments on this clonotype: A much larger clone sits a single nucleotide away, making a read error possible. The rearrangement links TRBV5-5 to TRBJ1-1; 9 positions match TRBD1. CDR1 and CDR2 (germline): SGHKS, YYEKEE (reference sequence). CDR3 length: 15 amino acids. V lost 3 bases and J lost 0; bases outside the gene matches: 3. CDR3 loop: CASSWGTGMNTEAFF. For the CDR3, the DNA is TGTGCCAGCAGCTGGGGGACAGGGATGAACACTGAAGCTTTCTTT.

The rearrangement links TRBV27 to TRBJ1-5; D remains unclear. Trimming shortened V by 6 bases and J by 0 bases, and 21 bases separated the two germline ends. Germline V gene sequence: CDR1 MNHEY, CDR2 SMNVEV (reference sequence). The CDR3 totals 18 residues. The CDR3 DNA reads TGTGCCAGCAGGCCTTATCCCCCCCCTACTTATAGCAATCAGCCCCAGCATTTT. This gives the protein CASRPYPPPTYSNQPQHF.

This clonotype appeared a few times. The chain has TRBV12-3 or TRBV12-4 and TRBJ2-1; weak D call: TRBD1 (5 bases). The CDR3 length is 14 residues. With 8 bases removed from V and 3 bases from J, the gap between germline ends came to 14 bases. The CDR3 spells CASLLGRGYNEQFF. DNA of the CDR3: TGTGCCAGCCTATTAGGTAGGGGCTACAATGAGCAGTTCTTC.

The chain combines TRBV4-3 with TRBJ2-2; tentatively, D is TRBD2 (6 bases). This CDR3 contains 17 residues. V gave up 3 bases and J gave up 1 base, with 15 bases separating them. CDR1 LGHNA and CDR2 YSLEER come from the germline V gene. In DNA form, the CDR3 reads TGCGCCAGCAGCCATTCAGCTCGGGAGAAGAACACCGGGGAGCTGTTTTTT. Translating it yields CASSHSAREKNTGELFF.

Many counts were recorded for this clonotype. The chain employs TRBV12-3 or TRBV12-4 and TRBJ2-1; D is possibly TRBD1 (6 bases). Trimming took 4 bases from V and 3 from J, leaving 13 bases between them. The CDR3 has 15 amino acids. The CDR3 DNA reads as TGTGCCAGCAGTTCCCTCAGGGGTCGCTACAATGAGCAGTTCTTC. Translating it yields CASSSLRGRYNEQFF.

This clonotype was detected many times. The chain couples TRBV12-3 or TRBV12-4 to TRBJ2-5, with 7 positions matching TRBD2. The CDR3 has 14 residues. After removal of 4 bases from V and 2 bases from J, the junction contained 4 bases not matched to a gene. CDR3: CASSSPGLQETQYF. CDR3 DNA: TGTGCCAGCAGTTCGCCGGGACTACAAGAGACCCAGTACTTC.

The chain has TRBV7-9 and TRBJ1-1; perhaps TRBD1 as D (6 bases). Trimming cost V 1 base and J 4 bases, with 13 bases left between them. The CDR3 loop spans 15 amino acids. Germline values: CDR1 SEHNR, CDR2 FQNEAQ (reference sequence). CDR3 bases: TGTGCCAGCAGCTTAGGAGTCAGGGGAGGCACTGAAGCTTTCTTT. It translates to CASSLGVRGGTEAFF.

CDR3 sequence reads: CASSIQAGGPNEQFF. The CDR3 coding sequence is TGTGCCAGCAGCATCCAAGCGGGGGGACCCAATGAGCAGTTCTTC. The chain combines TRBV5-5 with TRBJ2-1; 9 bases line up with TRBD2. Germline values: CDR1 SGHKS, CDR2 YYEKEE (reference sequence). V lost 4 bases and J lost 6; bases outside the gene matches: 8. The CDR3 loop spans 15 amino acids.

The rearrangement joins TRBV7-9 to TRBJ2-2, with TRBD1 matching 10 bases. Germline CDR1 and CDR2: SEHNR and FQNEAQ (reference sequence). V lost 5 bases to trimming and J lost 7 bases; unmatched junction nucleotides: 7. There are 15 residues in the CDR3. CDR3 sequence reads: CASSPGTGAGGELFF. CDR3 DNA sequence: TGTGCCAGCAGCCCCGGGACAGGGGCTGGCGGGGAGCTGTTTTTT. Complete variable domain (other parts from reference TRBV7-9 and TRBJ2-2): DTGVSQNPRHKITKRGQNVTFRCDPISEHNRLYWYRQTLGQGPEFLTYFQNEAQLEKSRLLSDRFSAERPKGSFSTLEIQRTEQGDSAMYLCASSPGTGAGGELFFGEGSRLTVL.

In this sample, this clonotype turned up a few times. This chain joins TRBV13 and TRBJ1-2; D is ambiguous. Per the germline V gene, CDR1 is PRHDT and CDR2 is FYEKMQ (reference sequence). This CDR3 is 15 amino acids long. Trimming cost V 0 bases and J 4 bases, with 12 bases left between them. In nucleotides, the CDR3 is TGTGCCAGCAGCTTAGGGTCGCCCCGAAGCTATGGCTACACCTTC. Amino acid sequence: CASSLGSPRSYGYTF.

The table lists this clonotype with a few counts. As DNA, the CDR3 is TGTGCCAGCAGACTAGCGGCTTGTGGCAATCAGCCCCAGCATTTT. Protein product: CASRLAACGNQPQHF. The chain couples TRBV7-2 to TRBJ1-5; no definite D call. Germline assignment: CDR1 SGHTA and CDR2 FQGNSA. Trimming left V 6 bases short and J 2 bases short, with 14 bases between. The CDR3 is made up of 15 amino acids. The complete variable domain, with remaining parts taken from reference TRBV7-2 and TRBJ1-5, reads GAGVSQSPSNKVTEKGKDVELRCDPISGHTALYWYRQSLGQGLEFLIYFQGNSAPDKSGLPSDRFSAERTGGSVSTLTIQRTQQEDSAVYLCASRLAACGNQPQHFGDGTRLSIL.

This rearrangement joins TRBV7-9 to TRBJ1-2; 7 bases are a match to TRBD1. The CDR3 loop spans 14 amino acids. The germline V gene has CDR1 SEHNR and CDR2 FQNEAQ (reference sequence). With V trimmed by 5 bases and J by 5 bases, 8 bases remained unmatched. The CDR3 DNA reads as TGTGCCAGCAGCCCGACAGGGACTTTATATGGCTACACCTTC. Translation: CASSPTGTLYGYTF.

This clonotype has only a few counts. The CDR3 loop reads CASSSTGSIYGYTF. Written as DNA, the CDR3 is TGTGCCAGCAGCTCGACAGGGAGTATCTATGGCTACACCTTC. The chain carries TRBV5-6 and TRBJ1-2, with 7 positions matching TRBD1. CDR1 SGHDT and CDR2 YYEEEE come from the germline V gene. V gave up 3 bases and J gave up 4 bases; unmatched junction bases: 6. This CDR3 is 14 amino acids long.

There are a few counts of this clonotype. The chain links TRBV4-3 to TRBJ1-4; 10 nucleotides align to TRBD1. Per germline, CDR1 LGHNA and CDR2 YSLEER. The junction had 3 bases not matched to a gene; V was cut back by 4 bases and J by 4 bases. The CDR3 is 15 residues long. The CDR3, as DNA: TGCGCCAGCAGCCTCTGGACAGGGGGTAATGAAAAACTGTTTTTT. This gives the protein CASSLWTGGNEKLFF.

The chain employs TRBV7-8 and TRBJ2-1; 9 nucleotides agree with TRBD2. This CDR3 is 16 amino acids long. With V trimmed by 10 bases and J by 8 bases, 18 bases remained unmatched. Germline V lookup: CDR1 SGHVS, CDR2 FQNEAQ. In DNA form, the CDR3 reads TGTGCCACCGCCCTGGTAGGCGGGAGGGCCTTCTATGAGCAGTTCTTC. This codes for CATALVGGRAFYEQFF.

This rearrangement joins TRBV6-2 or TRBV6-3 to TRBJ2-5; the D gene could be TRBD1 or TRBD2 (5 bases each). Germline values: CDR1 MNHEY, CDR2 SVGEGT. The V end lost 6 bases, the J end lost 11 bases, and 25 bases lay between the germline ends. This CDR3 has 15 residues. Written as DNA, the CDR3 is TGTGCCAGCAGGGCGAACAGGCCCTCGGGGAATGAGCAGTACTTC. Its translation: CASRANRPSGNEQYF.

The chain couples TRBV9 to TRBJ2-1; no reliable D call. The V gene lost 7 bases and the J gene lost 6 bases, with 14 bases spanning the gap. This CDR3 comprises 13 residues. CDR1 is SGDLS and CDR2 is YYNGEE in the germline V gene. CDR3 DNA: TGTGCCAGCGCAAGGGCCCCGTTCAATGAGCAGTTCTTC. Amino acid sequence: CASARAPFNEQFF.

The sample holds a few counts of this clonotype. The CDR3 loop reads CSARSSLAGVTYEQYF. The DNA of the CDR3 is TGCAGTGCTAGGTCAAGCCTAGCGGGGGTAACGTACGAGCAGTACTTC. The chain recombines TRBV20-1 with TRBJ2-7; 10 bases are shared with TRBD2. The CDR3 covers 16 residues. After removal of 3 bases from V and 4 bases from J, the junction contained 12 bases not matched to a gene. The V gene's germline CDR1 is DFQATT and CDR2 SNEGSKA (reference sequence).

This clonotype was found a few times. V is TRBV29-1 and J is TRBJ2-2; 9 positions match TRBD1. V shed 7 bases and J 6 bases; nucleotides not matched to a gene: 9. The CDR3 spans 14 residues. The germline V gene has CDR1 SQVTM and CDR2 ANQGSEA. CDR3 in DNA: TGCAGCGCCGTTAAGGACAGGGGCTCCGGGGAGCTGTTTTTT. Translating it yields CSAVKDRGSGELFF.

There are a few counts of this clonotype. The genes are TRBV11-2 and TRBJ2-7, with TRBD1 matching 8 bases. Matching the DNA end better, TRBJ2-5 makes the J call doubtful. Germline V CDR1 and CDR2: SGHAT, FQNNGV. The CDR3 covers 19 residues. CDR3 DNA sequence: TGTGCCAGCAGCTTAGAGGGTAGAGGTGTCAGGGGGCAGGAAGAGACCCAGTACTTC. Its protein product is CASSLEGRGVRGQEETQYF.

This clonotype turned up a few times. The chain uses TRBV29-1 and TRBJ2-1; maybe TRBD2 (5 bases). This CDR3 contains 16 residues. Germline V lookup: CDR1 SQVTM, CDR2 ANQGSEA. V was trimmed by 1 base and J by 3 bases, leaving 16 bases between them. The CDR3 DNA is TGCAGCGTTGAAGGTTCGCTAGCCGGCCGCTACAATGAGCAGTTCTTC. As protein: CSVEGSLAGRYNEQFF.

The V and J genes are TRBV2 and TRBJ2-4; no clear D. The CDR3 runs to 15 residues. The germline V gene has CDR1 SNHLY and CDR2 FYNNEI. V was trimmed by 5 bases and J by 0 bases, leaving 11 bases between them. The CDR3 DNA is TGTGCCAGCAGTTGGAGAATTCTAGCCAAAAACATTCAGTACTTC. Amino acids: CASSWRILAKNIQYF.